Each of the 27 T cell receptor beta chains below was sequenced from the same sample in a study of blood T cell repertoires in COVID-19. Produced via immunoSEQ multiplex PCR; TCRdb's table is partial and in-frame only. The profile shows some 150,000 clones, more than 70% of them singletons. The sequenced sample was peripheral blood. These receptors all stem from a human donor in a cohort sampled during active COVID-19.

This clone was counted a single time. Here the CDR3 DNA reads TGTGCCACTGCCCTGGGGGCGCCGGGCAATCAGCCCCAGCATTTT. It is translated as CATALGAPGNQPQHF. This chain connects TRBV18 to TRBJ1-5; perhaps TRBD1 as D (6 bases). CDR3 length equals 15 residues. Germline V gives CDR1 KGHSH, CDR2 LQKENI. The V end lost 10 bases, the J end lost 2 bases, and 18 bases lay between the germline ends.

This clone came up a few times. This chain uses TRBV7-9 with TRBJ1-1; D call uncertain. CDR3 length equals 13 residues. Germline assignment: CDR1 SEHNR and CDR2 FQNEAQ (reference sequence). V lost 0 bases and J 5 bases, leaving 7 bases between the germline ends. As DNA, the CDR3 is TGTGCCAGCAGCTTAGCTAAATTTACTGAAGCTTTCTTT. This gives the protein CASSLAKFTEAFF.

This rearrangement joins TRBV7-8 to TRBJ1-1, with D maybe TRBD1 (5 bases). The CDR3 runs 14 residues. V was shortened by 1 base and J by 0 bases, with 6 bases between the two germline ends. CDR1 SGHVS and CDR2 FQNEAQ come from the germline V gene. The CDR3 DNA reads as TGTGCCAGCAGCTTAGAGGGGATGAACACTGAAGCTTTCTTT. This codes for CASSLEGMNTEAFF.

This chain uses TRBV10-3 with TRBJ2-3; weak D call: TRBD1 (5 bases). Germline CDR1 is ENHRY and CDR2 is SYGVKD. The CDR3 has 15 residues. Trimming shortened V by 2 bases and J by 1 base, and 10 bases separated the two germline ends. CDR3 region: CAISEAQGGTDTQYF. CDR3 sequence (DNA): TGTGCCATCAGTGAGGCCCAGGGTGGCACAGATACGCAGTATTTT.

V is TRBV30 and J is TRBJ2-1, with D hard to call. CDR1 is GTSNPN and CDR2 is SVGIG in the germline V gene (reference sequence). CDR3 length: 13 residues. Trimming took off 0 bases at V and 8 bases at J, with 11 bases between the two ends. CDR3 protein: CAWSVSGYDEQFF. Here the CDR3 DNA reads TGTGCCTGGAGTGTATCCGGGTACGATGAGCAGTTCTTC.

In its sample, this clone was seen a few times. This rearrangement joins TRBV4-3 to TRBJ1-5; TRBD1 aligns across 7 bases. The CDR3 consists of 15 residues. Per germline, CDR1 LGHNA and CDR2 YSLEER. Trimming at V came to 1 base and at J to 5 bases, leaving 5 bases not matched to a gene. CDR3 nucleotides: TGCGCCAGCAGCCAAGGGACAGGAGGACATCAGCCCCAGCATTTT. Its translation is CASSQGTGGHQPQHF.

The V gene is TRBV5-1, the J gene TRBJ2-3; 9 bases are a match to TRBD2. The germline gives CDR1 SGHRS, CDR2 YFSETQ. V was pared by 3 bases and J by 0 bases, with 5 bases of the junction left unmatched. CDR3 length: 16 amino acids. The CDR3 DNA sequence: TGCGCCAGCAGCTCCAAGCGGGGGGTTAGCACAGATACGCAGTATTTT. Translated: CASSSKRGVSTDTQYF.

The rearrangement links TRBV6-5 to TRBJ1-6; D gene ambiguous. Trimming took 6 bases from V and 1 from J, leaving 10 bases between them. The CDR3 is 15 residues long. The germline V gene encodes CDR1 MNHEY and CDR2 SVGAGI. The CDR3 bases are TGTGCCAGCAGCTCAACGCGGTCCTATAATTCACCCCTCCACTTT. It translates to CASSSTRSYNSPLHF.

The rearrangement links TRBV9 to TRBJ1-1; 8 bases agree with TRBD1. Germline trimming cut 3 bases from V and 4 bases from J; bases unmatched to any gene: 8. Germline CDR1 reads SGDLS; CDR2 reads YYNGEE. This CDR3 is 15 amino acids long. CDR3 sequence reads: CASSELQGVGTEAFF. CDR3 bases: TGTGCCAGCAGCGAGTTACAGGGGGTCGGCACTGAAGCTTTCTTT.

The J gene is TRBJ2-1, the V gene TRBV18; 10 bases match TRBD2. V was clipped by 6 bases and J by 2 bases; unmatched bases: 19. Germline loops: CDR1 KGHSH, CDR2 LQKENI. CDR3 length: 20 residues. The CDR3 DNA reads TGTGCCAGCTCGACCGGGTTAGCGGGGGGCACCGGCAGGGCCTACAATGAGCAGTTCTTC. It encodes CASSTGLAGGTGRAYNEQFF.

This rearrangement joins TRBV7-9 to TRBJ2-5; the D is unclear. This CDR3 spans 11 amino acids. Trimming removed 5 bases from V and 5 bases from J, with 6 bases in between. Germline CDR1 and CDR2: SEHNR and FQNEAQ (reference sequence). CDR3 sequence reads: CASSPGETQYF. The CDR3 DNA reads TGTGCCAGCAGCCCCGGGGAGACCCAGTACTTC.

This clone was seen just once. This chain uses TRBV3-1 (or the pseudogene TRBV3-2) with TRBJ2-3, with 12 positions matching TRBD2. The CDR3 runs to 18 residues. Germline V gives CDR1 LGHDT, CDR2 YNNKEL (reference sequence). The J segment lost 0 bases and the V segment lost 7 bases, leaving 11 bases of the junction unmatched. The CDR3 here is CASTLTSGGPPSTDTQYF. In DNA, the CDR3 is TGTGCCAGCACCCTGACTAGCGGGGGCCCCCCTAGCACAGATACGCAGTATTTT.

The chain uses TRBV2 and TRBJ2-3; D remains ambiguous. The V and J ends lost 8 bases and 4 bases respectively, with 10 bases between them. This CDR3 contains 12 residues. Germline assignment: CDR1 SNHLY and CDR2 FYNNEI. CDR3 in DNA: TGTGCCAGCCGCGCCGTGGCAGATACGCAGTATTTT. Its protein product is CASRAVADTQYF.

The chain is built from TRBV19 and TRBJ1-5; a weak D match, TRBD1 (5 bases). Germline lookup yields CDR1 LNHDA and CDR2 SQIVND (reference sequence). CDR3 size: 14 residues. V lost 4 bases and J 6 bases, leaving 13 bases between the germline ends. The CDR3 bases are TGTGCCAGTAGTAACCCCAGGGAGGTTCAGCCCCAGCATTTT. Residues: CASSNPREVQPQHF.

V gene TRBV27 combines with J gene TRBJ2-2; D remains unclear. Germline-derived CDR1 and CDR2 are MNHEY and SMNVEV (reference sequence). This CDR3 is built from 15 residues. Trimming took off 3 bases at V and 6 bases at J, with 14 bases between the two ends. The CDR3 loop reads CASSFQRMGPGELFF. In DNA, the CDR3 is TGTGCCAGCAGTTTTCAAAGAATGGGCCCCGGGGAGCTGTTTTTT.

This chain joins TRBV7-8 and TRBJ2-7, with D possibly TRBD1 on 6 matching bases. V lost 5 bases and J 4 bases, leaving 12 bases between the germline ends. Germline CDR1 and CDR2: SGHVS and FQNEAQ. This CDR3 has 13 amino acids. The CDR3 nucleotides are TGTGCCAGCAGCCAGGGGCAGTCTTACGAGCAGTACTTC. This codes for CASSQGQSYEQYF.

The chain has TRBV4-1 and TRBJ1-4, with D maybe TRBD1 (6 bases). This CDR3 is 16 amino acids long. Looked up from germline, CDR1 is MGHRA and CDR2 is YSYEKL. V lost 4 bases and J lost 7, with 19 bases in between. In nucleotides, the CDR3 is TGCGCCAGCAGCCCTCGTGGTCACAGGGAGGGTGAAAAACTGTTTTTT. It specifies CASSPRGHREGEKLFF.

The genes are TRBV5-4 and TRBJ1-1; D might be TRBD1 (6 bases). CDR3 size: 15 residues. CDR1 and CDR2 from the germline V gene are SGHNT and YYREEE (reference sequence). V shed 0 bases and J shed 5 bases, with 14 bases lying between them. DNA for the CDR3: TGTGCCAGCAGCTTGGCCCCCCAGGGGCGGACTGAAGCTTTCTTT. Residues: CASSLAPQGRTEAFF.

In this sample, this clone turned up once. This chain links TRBV11-3 with TRBJ2-3; 7 bases line up with TRBD1. CDR3 length equals 15 residues. The germline CDR1 and CDR2 sequences are SGHNT and YENEEA. V lost 5 bases, J lost 1 base, and 6 bases stayed unmatched. The CDR3 protein is CASSPRQGRTDTQYF. The CDR3 coding sequence is TGTGCCAGCAGCCCCCGACAGGGACGCACAGATACGCAGTATTTT.

Of note for this clone: Germline and junction disagree at one end, which may indicate a read error. V and J are TRBV20-1 and TRBJ1-1; possibly TRBD1 for D (6 bases). Per germline, CDR1 DFQATT and CDR2 SNEGSKA (reference sequence). This CDR3 spans 10 amino acids. CDR3 coding DNA: TGCAGTGCTAGAGATACGACAGGAGCCTTT. This translates into CSARDTTGAF.

The rearrangement uses TRBV18 and TRBJ1-5; unclear D gene. The V end was cut by 5 bases, the J end by 3 bases, with 14 bases between. The CDR3 contains 15 residues. CDR1 KGHSH and CDR2 LQKENI come from the germline V gene. The CDR3 DNA sequence: TGTGCCAGCTCAGAGAAAGTCGTCGTCAATCAGCCCCAGCATTTT. It translates to CASSEKVVVNQPQHF.

The chain recombines TRBV6-5 with TRBJ1-1; 10 nucleotides agree with TRBD1. This CDR3 contains 14 residues. CDR1 and CDR2 (germline): MNHEY, SVGAGI. After removal of 7 bases from V and 6 bases from J, the junction contained 8 bases not matched to a gene. The DNA for the CDR3 is TGTGCCAGCATTAGGGAGACAGGGGGCCCTGAAGCTTTCTTT. Its protein product is CASIRETGGPEAFF.

This chain connects TRBV7-9 to TRBJ2-3, with TRBD1 matching 7 bases. The V gene end was trimmed by 8 bases and the J gene end by 6 bases; junction bases not matched to a gene: 11. There are 14 residues in the CDR3. Germline-derived CDR1 and CDR2 are SEHNR and FQNEAQ (reference sequence). The CDR3 here is CASQDRVGGDTQYF. CDR3 coding DNA: TGTGCCAGCCAAGACAGGGTTGGAGGTGATACGCAGTATTTT.

The chain couples TRBV10-2 to TRBJ1-5; D remains ambiguous. This CDR3 comprises 12 residues. Trimming removed 2 bases from V and 6 bases from J, with 5 bases in between. CDR1 WSHSY and CDR2 SAAADI come from the germline V gene. CDR3 protein: CASSELGQPQHF. The CDR3 DNA sequence: TGCGCCAGCAGTGAGCTCGGTCAGCCCCAGCATTTT.

The J gene is TRBJ2-2, the V gene TRBV5-6, with D possibly being TRBD1 (6 bases). Germline CDR1 reads SGHDT; CDR2 reads YYEEEE. V was pared by 0 bases and J by 5 bases, with 14 bases between. The CDR3 is 16 amino acids. CDR3 sequence reads: CASSLVSWTATGELFF. In DNA form, the CDR3 reads TGTGCCAGCAGCTTGGTGTCATGGACAGCGACCGGGGAGCTGTTTTTT.

The V gene is TRBV6-2 or TRBV6-3, the J gene TRBJ2-5, with 8 bases that match TRBD1. The junction had 8 bases not matched to a gene; V was cut back by 5 bases and J by 3 bases. Germline V lookup: CDR1 MNHEY, CDR2 SVGEGT. This CDR3 contains 15 residues. CDR3 in amino acids: CASSPQDRDKETQYF. CDR3 sequence (DNA): TGTGCCAGCAGTCCCCAGGACAGGGATAAAGAGACCCAGTACTTC.

The chain couples TRBV5-1 to TRBJ2-5; 10 bases line up with TRBD1. Per the germline V gene, CDR1 is SGHRS and CDR2 is YFSETQ. The CDR3 runs 16 residues. J gave up 2 bases and V 4 bases, and 8 bases lay outside the gene matches. CDR3 loop: CASSSPGTGVQETQYF. The CDR3 DNA is TGCGCCAGCAGCAGCCCTGGGACAGGGGTTCAAGAGACCCAGTACTTC.